The sequence of this T cell receptor (beta chain) was determined in a study of blood T cell repertoires in COVID-19. The wider study: Researchers got acute and convalescent COVID-19 samples from the United States, Italy and Spain.

Clinical histories supplied by participants themselves formed the basis of cohort assignment. Recovery meant two consecutive negative NP/OP PCR tests, professional clearance, or resolved symptoms. Original analysis: From reference gene primer amplification, estimates of nucleated cell counts were derived. Produced via immunoSEQ multiplex PCR; TCRdb's table is partial and in-frame only. That table supplies the V and J calls and clone size; D and trimming were determined from the DNA. The data contain a few hundred thousand clones, nearly 90% of them seen just once; the ten biggest clones take up approximately 6%. This clone was picked up a small number of times. V was shortened by 4 bases and J by 8 bases, with 21 bases between the two germline ends. Germline-derived CDR1 and CDR2 are SQVTM and ANQGSEA. This CDR3 spans 14 amino acids.

The specimen sequenced was PBMCs or T cells enriched from blood (not recorded which). The chain combines TRBV29-1 with TRBJ2-7; tentatively, D is TRBD1 (6 bases). The sequence came from a woman aged 25 to 39 who had recovered from COVID-19. Here the CDR3 DNA reads TGCAGCGTTGTGCCGGACAGTGGGTCTACGAAGCAGTACTTC. This translates into CSVVPDSGSTKQYF.